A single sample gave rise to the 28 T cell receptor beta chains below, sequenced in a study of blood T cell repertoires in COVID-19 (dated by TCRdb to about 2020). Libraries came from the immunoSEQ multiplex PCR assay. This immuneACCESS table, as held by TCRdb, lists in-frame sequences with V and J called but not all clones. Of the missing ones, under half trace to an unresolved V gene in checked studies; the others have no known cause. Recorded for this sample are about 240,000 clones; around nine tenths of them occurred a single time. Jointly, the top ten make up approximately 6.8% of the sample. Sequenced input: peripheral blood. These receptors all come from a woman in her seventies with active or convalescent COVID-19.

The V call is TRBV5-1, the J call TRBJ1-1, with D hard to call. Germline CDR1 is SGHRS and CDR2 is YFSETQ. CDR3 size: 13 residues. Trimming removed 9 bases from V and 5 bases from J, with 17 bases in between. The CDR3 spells CATADYIGTEAFF. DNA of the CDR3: TGCGCCACAGCGGACTATATAGGGACTGAAGCTTTCTTT.

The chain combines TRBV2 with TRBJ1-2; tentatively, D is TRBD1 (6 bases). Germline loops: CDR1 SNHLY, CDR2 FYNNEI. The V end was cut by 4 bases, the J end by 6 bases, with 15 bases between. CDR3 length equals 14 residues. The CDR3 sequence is CASSAQGHSDGYTF. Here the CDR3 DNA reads TGTGCCAGCAGTGCCCAGGGGCATTCGGATGGCTACACCTTC. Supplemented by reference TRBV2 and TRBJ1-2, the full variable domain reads EPEVTQTPSHQVTQMGQEVILRCVPISNHLYFYWYRQILGQKVEFLVSFYNNEISEKSEIFDDQFSVERPDGSNFTLKIRSTKLEDSAMYFCASSAQGHSDGYTFGSGTRLTVV.

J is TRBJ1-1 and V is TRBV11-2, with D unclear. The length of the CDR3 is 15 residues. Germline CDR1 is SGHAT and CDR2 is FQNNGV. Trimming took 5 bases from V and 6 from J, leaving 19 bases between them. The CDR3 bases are TGTGCCAGCAGCGAGGGTCATAGGTTGGGCGCTGAAGCTTTCTTT. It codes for CASSEGHRLGAEAFF.

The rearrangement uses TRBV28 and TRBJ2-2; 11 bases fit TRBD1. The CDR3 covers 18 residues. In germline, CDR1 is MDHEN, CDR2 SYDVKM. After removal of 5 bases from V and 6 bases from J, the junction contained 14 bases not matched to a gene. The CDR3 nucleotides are TGTGCCAGCAGTCCCCGGACAGGGGGCAGAATAAACCCCGGGGAGCTGTTTTTT. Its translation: CASSPRTGGRINPGELFF.

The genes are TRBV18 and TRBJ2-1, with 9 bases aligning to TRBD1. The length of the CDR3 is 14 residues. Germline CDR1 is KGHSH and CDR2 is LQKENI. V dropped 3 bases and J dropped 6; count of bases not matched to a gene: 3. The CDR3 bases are TGTGCCAGCTCACCGGGACAGGGTATCAATGAGCAGTTCTTC. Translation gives CASSPGQGINEQFF. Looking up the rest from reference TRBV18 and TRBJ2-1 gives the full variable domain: NAGVMQNPRHLVRRRGQEARLRCSPMKGHSHVYWYRQLPEEGLKFMVYLQKENIIDESGMPKERFSAEFPKEGPSILRIQQVVRGDSAAYFCASSPGQGINEQFFGPGTRLTVL.

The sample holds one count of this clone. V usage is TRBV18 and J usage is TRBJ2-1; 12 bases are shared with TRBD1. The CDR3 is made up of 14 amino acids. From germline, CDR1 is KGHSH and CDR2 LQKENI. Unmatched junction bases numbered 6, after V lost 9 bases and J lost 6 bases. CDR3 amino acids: CASTGQGAPNEQFF. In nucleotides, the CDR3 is TGTGCCAGTACGGGACAGGGGGCGCCCAATGAGCAGTTCTTC.

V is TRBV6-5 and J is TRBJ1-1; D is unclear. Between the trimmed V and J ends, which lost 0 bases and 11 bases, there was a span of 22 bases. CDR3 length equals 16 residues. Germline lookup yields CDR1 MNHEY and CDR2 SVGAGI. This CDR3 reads CASSYSRRRTAPGAFF. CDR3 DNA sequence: TGTGCCAGCAGTTACTCCCGAAGGAGGACTGCCCCGGGGGCTTTCTTT.

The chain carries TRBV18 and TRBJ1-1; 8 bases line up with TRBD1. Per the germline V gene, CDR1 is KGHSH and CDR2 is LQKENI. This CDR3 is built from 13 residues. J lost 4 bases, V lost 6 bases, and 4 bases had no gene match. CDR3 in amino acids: CASSRQGTTEAFF. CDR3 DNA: TGTGCCAGCTCTCGACAGGGGACCACTGAAGCTTTCTTT.

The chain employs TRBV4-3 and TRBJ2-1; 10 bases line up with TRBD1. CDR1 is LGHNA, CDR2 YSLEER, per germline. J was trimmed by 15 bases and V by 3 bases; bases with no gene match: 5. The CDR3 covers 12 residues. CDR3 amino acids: CASSHSGTGVFF. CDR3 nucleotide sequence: TGCGCCAGCAGCCACTCCGGGACAGGGGTGTTCTTC.

The CDR3 region is CASSQGYGYGYTF. In nucleotides, the CDR3 is TGTGCCAGCAGCCAGGGGTATGGGTATGGCTACACCTTC. The chain couples TRBV12-3 or TRBV12-4 to TRBJ1-2, with a possible D match to TRBD1 (6 bases). This CDR3 is 13 amino acids long. V was shortened by 6 bases and J by 5 bases, with 13 bases between the two germline ends.

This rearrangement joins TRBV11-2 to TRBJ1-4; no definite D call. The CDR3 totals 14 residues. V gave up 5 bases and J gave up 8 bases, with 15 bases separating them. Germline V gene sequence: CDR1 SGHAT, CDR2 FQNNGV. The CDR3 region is CASSRGALSEKLFF. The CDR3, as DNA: TGTGCCAGCAGCCGGGGAGCCCTCAGCGAAAAACTGTTTTTT.

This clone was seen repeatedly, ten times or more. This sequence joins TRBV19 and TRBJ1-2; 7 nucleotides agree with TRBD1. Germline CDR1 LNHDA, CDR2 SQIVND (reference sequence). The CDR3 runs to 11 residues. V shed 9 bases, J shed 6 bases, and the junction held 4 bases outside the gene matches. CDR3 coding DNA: TGTGCCAGAAAGACAGGGAATGGCTACACCTTC. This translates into CARKTGNGYTF.

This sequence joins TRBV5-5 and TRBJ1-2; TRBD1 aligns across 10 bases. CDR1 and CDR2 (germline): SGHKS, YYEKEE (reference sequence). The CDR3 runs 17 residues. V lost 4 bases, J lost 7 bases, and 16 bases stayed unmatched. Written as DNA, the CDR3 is TGTGCCAGCAGCCAATTTCCGACGCGACAGGGGGCAGGTGGCTACACCTTC. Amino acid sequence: CASSQFPTRQGAGGYTF.

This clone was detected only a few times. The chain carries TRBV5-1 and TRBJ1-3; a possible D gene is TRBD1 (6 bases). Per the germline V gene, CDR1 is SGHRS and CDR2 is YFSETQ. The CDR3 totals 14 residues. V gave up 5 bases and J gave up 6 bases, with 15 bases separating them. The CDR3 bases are TGCGCCAGCAGAATGGACAGCGCCTCAAACACCATATATTTT. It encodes CASRMDSASNTIYF.

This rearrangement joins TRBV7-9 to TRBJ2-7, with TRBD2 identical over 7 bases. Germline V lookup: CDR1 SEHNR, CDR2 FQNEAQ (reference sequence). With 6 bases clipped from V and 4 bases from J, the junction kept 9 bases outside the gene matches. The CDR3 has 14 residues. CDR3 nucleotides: TGTGCCAGCAGGTATGACGGGGGGTCATACGAGCAGTACTTC. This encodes CASRYDGGSYEQYF.

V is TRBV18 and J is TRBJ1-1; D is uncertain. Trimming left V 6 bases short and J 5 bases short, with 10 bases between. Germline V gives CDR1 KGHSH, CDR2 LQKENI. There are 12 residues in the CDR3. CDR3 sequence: CASSARRTEAFF. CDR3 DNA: TGTGCCAGCTCCGCGCGGAGGACTGAAGCTTTCTTT.

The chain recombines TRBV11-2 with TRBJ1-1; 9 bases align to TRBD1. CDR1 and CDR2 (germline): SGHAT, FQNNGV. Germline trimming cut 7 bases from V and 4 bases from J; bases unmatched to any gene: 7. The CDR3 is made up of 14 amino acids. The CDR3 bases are TGTGCCAGCACCCAACAGGGGGCGGGCACTGAAGCTTTCTTT. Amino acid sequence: CASTQQGAGTEAFF.

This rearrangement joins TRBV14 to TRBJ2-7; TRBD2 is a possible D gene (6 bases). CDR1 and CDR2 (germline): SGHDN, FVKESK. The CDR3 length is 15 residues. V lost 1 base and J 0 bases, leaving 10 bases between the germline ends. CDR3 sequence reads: CASSQGNSGSYEQYF. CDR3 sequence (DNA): TGTGCCAGCAGCCAAGGCAATAGCGGCTCCTACGAGCAGTACTTC.

The CDR3 spells CASSYSDWATPEAFF. For the CDR3, the DNA is TGTGCCAGCAGTTACTCAGATTGGGCAACACCTGAAGCTTTCTTT. The rearrangement uses TRBV6-2 or TRBV6-3 and TRBJ1-1; D gene ambiguous. The CDR3 runs 15 residues. The V end was cut by 0 bases, the J end by 6 bases, with 14 bases between. Looked up from germline, CDR1 is MNHEY and CDR2 is SVGEGT.

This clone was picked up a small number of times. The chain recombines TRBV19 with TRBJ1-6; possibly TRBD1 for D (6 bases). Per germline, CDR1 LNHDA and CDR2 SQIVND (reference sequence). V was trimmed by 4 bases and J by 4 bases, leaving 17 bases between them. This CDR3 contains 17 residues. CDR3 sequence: CASSTQPGELYNSPLHF. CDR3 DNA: TGTGCCAGTAGTACTCAACCAGGGGAATTGTATAATTCACCCCTCCACTTT. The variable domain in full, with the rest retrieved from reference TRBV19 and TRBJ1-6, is DGGITQSPKYLFRKEGQNVTLSCEQNLNHDAMYWYRQDPGQGLRLIYYSQIVNDFQKGDIAEGYSVSREKKESFPLTVTSAQKNPTAFYLCASSTQPGELYNSPLHFGNGTRLTVT.

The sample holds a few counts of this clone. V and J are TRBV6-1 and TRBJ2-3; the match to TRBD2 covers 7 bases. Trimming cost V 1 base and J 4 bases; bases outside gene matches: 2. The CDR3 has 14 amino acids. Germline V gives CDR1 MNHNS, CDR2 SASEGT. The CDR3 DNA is TGTGCCAGCAGTGAAGGGGGGGGGTCAGATACGCAGTATTTT. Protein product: CASSEGGGSDTQYF.

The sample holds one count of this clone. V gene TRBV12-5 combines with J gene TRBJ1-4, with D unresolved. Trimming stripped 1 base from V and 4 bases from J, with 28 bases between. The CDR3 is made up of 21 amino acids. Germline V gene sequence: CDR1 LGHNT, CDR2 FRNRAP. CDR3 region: CASGLERAGWPGKTVNEKLFF. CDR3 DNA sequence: TGTGCTAGTGGTTTGGAACGGGCGGGGTGGCCGGGGAAAACTGTTAATGAAAAACTGTTTTTT.

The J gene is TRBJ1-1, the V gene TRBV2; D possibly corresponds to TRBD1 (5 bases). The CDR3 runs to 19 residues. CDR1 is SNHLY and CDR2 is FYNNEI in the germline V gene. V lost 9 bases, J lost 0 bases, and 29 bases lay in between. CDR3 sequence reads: CASLPPRRSWGLMNTEAFF. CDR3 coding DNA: TGTGCCAGTCTTCCCCCCCGCCGATCGTGGGGCCTAATGAACACTGAAGCTTTCTTT.

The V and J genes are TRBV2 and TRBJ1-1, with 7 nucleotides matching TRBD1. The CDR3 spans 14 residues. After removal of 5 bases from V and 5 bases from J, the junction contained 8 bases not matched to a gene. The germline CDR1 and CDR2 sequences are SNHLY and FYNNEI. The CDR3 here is CASSSQGQGTEAFF. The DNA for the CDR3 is TGTGCCAGCAGTTCACAGGGGCAGGGTACTGAAGCTTTCTTT. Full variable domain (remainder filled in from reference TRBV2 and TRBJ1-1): EPEVTQTPSHQVTQMGQEVILRCVPISNHLYFYWYRQILGQKVEFLVSFYNNEISEKSEIFDDQFSVERPDGSNFTLKIRSTKLEDSAMYFCASSSQGQGTEAFFGQGTRLTVV.

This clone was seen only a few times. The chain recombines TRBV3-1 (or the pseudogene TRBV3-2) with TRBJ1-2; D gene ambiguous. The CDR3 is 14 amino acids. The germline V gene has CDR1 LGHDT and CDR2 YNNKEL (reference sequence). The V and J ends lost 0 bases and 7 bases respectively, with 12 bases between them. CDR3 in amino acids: CASSQETNRGGYTF. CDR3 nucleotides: TGTGCCAGCAGCCAAGAGACAAACCGGGGTGGCTACACCTTC.

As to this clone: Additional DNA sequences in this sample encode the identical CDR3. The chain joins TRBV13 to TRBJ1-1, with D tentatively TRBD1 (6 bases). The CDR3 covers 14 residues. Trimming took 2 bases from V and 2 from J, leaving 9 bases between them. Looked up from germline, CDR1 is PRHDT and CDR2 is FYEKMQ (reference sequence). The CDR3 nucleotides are TGTGCCAGCAGCTTAAAACAGGGCAACACTGAAGCTTTCTTT. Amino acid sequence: CASSLKQGNTEAFF.

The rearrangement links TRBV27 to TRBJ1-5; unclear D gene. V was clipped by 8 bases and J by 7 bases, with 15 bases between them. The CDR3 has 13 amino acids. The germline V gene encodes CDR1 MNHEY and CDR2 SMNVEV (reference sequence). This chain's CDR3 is CASGPYGRQPQHF. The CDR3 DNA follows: TGTGCCAGCGGTCCATATGGGAGACAGCCCCAGCATTTT.

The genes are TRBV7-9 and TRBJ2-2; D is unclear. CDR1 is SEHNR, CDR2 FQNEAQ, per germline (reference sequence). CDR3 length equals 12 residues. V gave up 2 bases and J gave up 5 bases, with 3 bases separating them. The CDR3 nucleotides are TGTGCCAGCAGCTTATCTACCGGGGAGCTGTTTTTT. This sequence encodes CASSLSTGELFF.